The 20 T cell receptor beta chains in this list originate from one sample, sequenced in a study of CD8+ T cells in alopecia areata. TCR sequencing used cDNA made by reverse transcription of extracted RNA. TCRdb keeps only in-frame clones here, not all; method: immunoSEQ multiplex PCR. The table lists around 190,000 clones, around three fifths of them singletons. The sequencing input was CD8+ T cells sorted from blood. The source of these receptors is a human donor in good health.

The V and J genes are TRBV9 and TRBJ2-2; the D gene is possibly TRBD1 (5 bases). The CDR3 has 13 residues. Germline V gene data show CDR1 as SGDLS and CDR2 as YYNGEE. V lost 2 bases to trimming and J lost 5 bases, with 7 bases between them. The CDR3 sequence is CASSVTDTGELFF. In DNA form, the CDR3 reads TGTGCCAGCAGCGTGACAGATACCGGGGAGCTGTTTTTT.

This chain connects TRBV13 to TRBJ2-5, with 7 bases fitting TRBD2. Per germline, CDR1 PRHDT and CDR2 FYEKMQ (reference sequence). The CDR3 runs 14 residues. Unmatched junction bases numbered 5, after V lost 5 bases and J lost 2 bases. CDR3 loop: CASSTRTRQETQYF. CDR3 coding DNA: TGTGCCAGCAGCACCAGGACTAGGCAAGAGACCCAGTACTTC.

The chain combines TRBV7-9 with TRBJ1-1; D is uncertain. CDR1 SEHNR and CDR2 FQNEAQ come from the germline V gene (reference sequence). The ends were cut back, 4 bases at V and 7 bases at J, with 13 bases in the middle. This CDR3 has 13 residues. In DNA form, the CDR3 reads TGTGCCAGCAGCTCCTCCCACCTGGATGAAGCTTTCTTT. Its translation is CASSSSHLDEAFF. Looking up the rest from reference TRBV7-9 and TRBJ1-1 gives the full variable domain: DTGVSQNPRHKITKRGQNVTFRCDPISEHNRLYWYRQTLGQGPEFLTYFQNEAQLEKSRLLSDRFSAERPKGSFSTLEIQRTEQGDSAMYLCASSSSHLDEAFFGQGTRLTVV.

The chain is built from TRBV10-2 and TRBJ2-1, with TRBD2 as a possible D gene (5 bases). Looked up from germline, CDR1 is WSHSY and CDR2 is SAAADI. V shed 6 bases and J shed 5 bases, with 8 bases lying between them. This CDR3 is 12 amino acids long. Written as DNA, the CDR3 is TGCGCCAGCAGCGGGATGAACAATGAGCAGTTCTTC. Its translation: CASSGMNNEQFF.

This chain uses TRBV27 with TRBJ2-7; 9 bases align to TRBD2. Per the germline V gene, CDR1 is MNHEY and CDR2 is SMNVEV (reference sequence). CDR3 size: 15 residues. The ends lost 6 bases at V and 1 base at J; junction bases unmatched: 7. CDR3 in amino acids: CASSLLAGLSYEQYF. The CDR3 DNA sequence: TGTGCCAGCAGCCTACTAGCGGGCCTATCCTACGAGCAGTACTTC.

The V call is TRBV27, the J call TRBJ2-3; 10 bases agree with TRBD2. The CDR3 is made up of 15 amino acids. The germline V gene has CDR1 MNHEY and CDR2 SMNVEV (reference sequence). The ends lost 8 bases at V and 1 base at J; junction bases unmatched: 6. The CDR3 loop reads CASRASGGRTDTQYF. The CDR3 nucleotides are TGTGCCAGCCGGGCTAGCGGGGGCCGCACAGATACGCAGTATTTT.

Concerning this clone itself: The junction departs from germline at one end; a sequencing error may be responsible. Distinct nucleotide sequences in the sample also encode this CDR3. J is TRBJ1-1 and V is TRBV11-2; D unclear. The CDR3 totals 14 residues. Germline CDR1 is SGHAT and CDR2 is FQNNGV. Here the CDR3 DNA reads TGTGCCTCTCTCCCCGTTTTGATGAACACTGAAGCTTTCTTC. Its protein product is CASLPVLMNTEAFF.

This clone was seen just once. V and J are TRBV29-1 and TRBJ1-2; TRBD1 matches 7 bases. V lost 7 bases to trimming and J lost 8 bases; unmatched junction nucleotides: 13. The CDR3 runs to 13 residues. Looked up from germline, CDR1 is SQVTM and CDR2 is ANQGSEA. The CDR3 DNA reads TGCAGCGCGCAGCAACTGACAGGGTACGGCTACACCTTC. This gives the protein CSAQQLTGYGYTF. The complete variable domain, with remaining parts taken from reference TRBV29-1 and TRBJ1-2, reads SAVISQKPSRDICQRGTSLTIQCQVDSQVTMMFWYRQQPGQSLTLIATANQGSEATYESGFVIDKFPISRPNLTFSTLTVSNMSPEDSSIYLCSAQQLTGYGYTFGSGTRLTVV.

This chain connects TRBV5-1 to TRBJ2-7; maybe TRBD1 (5 bases). The germline CDR1 and CDR2 sequences are SGHRS and YFSETQ. The V end lost 0 bases, the J end lost 5 bases, and 12 bases lay between the germline ends. The CDR3 has 14 residues. CDR3 DNA sequence: TGCGCCAGCAGCTTGGTCGACAGCCGCAACGAGCAGTACTTC. Translating it yields CASSLVDSRNEQYF.

The chain uses TRBV29-1 and TRBJ1-2; possible D gene TRBD1, 5 bases. There are 14 residues in the CDR3. Looked up from germline, CDR1 is SQVTM and CDR2 is ANQGSEA. V lost 3 bases, J lost 8 bases, and 19 bases lay in between. CDR3 in DNA: TGCAGCGTTGAGGAGCAGGGCCATCAACGAGGCTACACCTTC. Translation gives CSVEEQGHQRGYTF. The variable domain in full, completed from reference TRBV29-1 and TRBJ1-2, reads SAVISQKPSRDICQRGTSLTIQCQVDSQVTMMFWYRQQPGQSLTLIATANQGSEATYESGFVIDKFPISRPNLTFSTLTVSNMSPEDSSIYLCSVEEQGHQRGYTFGSGTRLTVV.

This clone was counted only a few times. The genes are TRBV7-8 and TRBJ2-1, with 13 bases that match TRBD2. The CDR3 is 17 residues long. Per the germline V gene, CDR1 is SGHVS and CDR2 is FQNEAQ. Losses at the gene ends were 1 base for V and 1 base for J; bases not matched to a gene: 1. CDR3 sequence (DNA): TGTGCCAGCAGCTTAGGGGGACTAGCGGGGTCCTACAATGAGCAGTTCTTC. The encoded protein is CASSLGGLAGSYNEQFF.

The chain has TRBV2 and TRBJ1-2; tentative D call: TRBD1 (5 bases). V dropped 6 bases and J dropped 5 bases, with 19 bases sitting between them. CDR3 length: 15 amino acids. The germline V gene encodes CDR1 SNHLY and CDR2 FYNNEI. DNA for the CDR3: TGTGCCAGCAGCCAGATAGGGGCGATCAGTTATGGCTACACCTTC. This gives the protein CASSQIGAISYGYTF.

J is TRBJ2-7 and V is TRBV9; D is perhaps TRBD1 (6 bases). Deletions cut 4 bases from V and 2 bases from J, with 13 bases between. The CDR3 covers 14 residues. The germline V gene encodes CDR1 SGDLS and CDR2 YYNGEE. This chain's CDR3 is CASSLRTETYEQYF. CDR3 DNA sequence: TGTGCCAGCAGCCTACGGACAGAAACCTACGAGCAGTACTTC.

The chain carries TRBV6-5 and TRBJ1-1; D call uncertain. Germline V lookup: CDR1 MNHEY, CDR2 SVGAGI. The CDR3 is 14 residues long. The V end was cut by 2 bases, the J end by 0 bases, with 7 bases between. The CDR3, as DNA: TGTGCCAGCAGTTACAGCTGGATGAACACTGAAGCTTTCTTT. Encoded protein: CASSYSWMNTEAFF.

The chain links TRBV29-1 to TRBJ1-1; the D gene is possibly TRBD1 (5 bases). The CDR3 contains 14 residues. Deletions cut 2 bases from V and 0 bases from J, with 10 bases between. The germline gives CDR1 SQVTM, CDR2 ANQGSEA. The CDR3 DNA follows: TGCAGCGTTGAATTCGGGGGAATGAACACTGAAGCTTTCTTT. It translates to CSVEFGGMNTEAFF. Filled out from reference TRBV29-1 and TRBJ1-1, the complete variable domain reads SAVISQKPSRDICQRGTSLTIQCQVDSQVTMMFWYRQQPGQSLTLIATANQGSEATYESGFVIDKFPISRPNLTFSTLTVSNMSPEDSSIYLCSVEFGGMNTEAFFGQGTRLTVV.

The chain links TRBV5-6 to TRBJ1-5; D unresolved. From germline, CDR1 is SGHDT and CDR2 YYEEEE. The CDR3 has 13 residues. V gave up 0 bases and J gave up 10 bases, with 11 bases separating them. This CDR3 is CASSLGPGSPQHF. In nucleotides, the CDR3 is TGTGCCAGCAGCTTGGGCCCGGGAAGTCCCCAGCATTTT.

The chain combines TRBV4-1 with TRBJ2-3, with D maybe TRBD1 (6 bases). The CDR3 loop spans 18 amino acids. Trimming removed 0 bases at V and 0 bases at J, with 16 bases between. Germline-derived CDR1 and CDR2 are MGHRA and YSYEKL. CDR3 sequence (DNA): TGCGCCAGCAGCCAAGATTTAGGGGGACCAACTAGCACAGATACGCAGTATTTT. Residues: CASSQDLGGPTSTDTQYF.

V usage is TRBV29-1 and J usage is TRBJ2-7, with 7 bases identical to TRBD1. This CDR3 has 13 amino acids. Trimming cost V 7 bases and J 0 bases; bases outside gene matches: 6. The germline V gene encodes CDR1 SQVTM and CDR2 ANQGSEA. Written as DNA, the CDR3 is TGCAGCGCCCTGACAGGGCGCTCCTACGAGCAGTACTTC. Its protein is CSALTGRSYEQYF.

The rearrangement joins TRBV6-5 to TRBJ1-6; no firm D call. This CDR3 has 14 residues. V lost 1 base and J 7 bases, leaving 8 bases between the germline ends. Germline loops: CDR1 MNHEY, CDR2 SVGAGI. In DNA form, the CDR3 reads TGTGCCAGCAGTTACTTTGCTGACAATTCACCCCTCCACTTT. Translated, it gives CASSYFADNSPLHF.

There are a few counts of this clone. This chain links TRBV29-1 with TRBJ1-1; 9 bases agree with TRBD1. CDR1 is SQVTM and CDR2 is ANQGSEA in the germline V gene. This CDR3 is 11 amino acids long. V lost 7 bases, J lost 10 bases, and 7 bases stayed unmatched. DNA of the CDR3: TGCAGCGCCCATCAGGACAGGGGAGCTTTCTTT. This codes for CSAHQDRGAFF.